This TCR beta chain was sequenced in a study of tissue T cells after allogeneic stem cell transplantation. Assay: immunoSEQ multiplex PCR; the TCRdb copy retains only in-frame clones and omits some. The sample contains over 25,000 clones, over 75% of which appear only once. CDR1 is SGHRS, CDR2 YFSETQ, per germline. This CDR3 contains 14 residues. Between the trimmed V and J ends, which lost 1 base and 3 bases, there was a span of 11 bases. The chain joins TRBV5-1 to TRBJ2-7; D is ambiguous. This receptor was identified in a woman aged 18 to 50 who later had graft-versus-host disease after an allogeneic stem cell transplant. Sequenced here: blood, sampled before transplantation. The CDR3 DNA reads TGCGCCAGCAGCTTGAATCCAGGACGCTACGAGCAGTACTTC. Translation: CASSLNPGRYEQYF.